This passage covers 14 T cell receptor beta chains from one sample sequenced in a study of CD8 T cells in Susac syndrome. With random hexamers, reverse transcription was performed on about 0.5 to 1 ug of RNA. TCRdb independently ran MiXCR on the immunoSEQ multiplex PCR reads; one entry per CDR3 protein. The sample consists of about 290,000 distinct CDR3 sequences, over 75% of them appearing once. Source material: CD8+ T cells from PBMCs. The source of these receptors is a human donor with multiple sclerosis.

This clonotype was detected a few times. The chain links TRBV5-6 to TRBJ2-3; possible D gene TRBD2, 6 bases. Germline-derived CDR1 and CDR2 are SGHDT and YYEEEE. V was trimmed by 0 bases and J by 3 bases, leaving 14 bases between them. The CDR3 is 16 amino acids. In DNA, the CDR3 is TGTGCCAGCAGCTTGGGGACCGGGACTTCGACAGATACGCAGTATTTT. This encodes CASSLGTGTSTDTQYF.

V is TRBV30 and J is TRBJ1-1; possibly TRBD1 for D (6 bases). The V gene lost 4 bases and the J gene lost 7 bases, with 13 bases spanning the gap. There are 12 residues in the CDR3. Germline V gene data show CDR1 as GTSNPN and CDR2 as SVGIG (reference sequence). The CDR3 is CAWTGTFNEAFF. The CDR3 DNA sequence: TGTGCCTGGACCGGGACATTTAATGAAGCTTTCTTT.

The chain joins TRBV2 to TRBJ2-1, with D perhaps matching TRBD1 or TRBD2 (6 bases each). Germline CDR1 reads SNHLY; CDR2 reads FYNNEI. The CDR3 runs 18 residues. Trimming shortened V by 10 bases and J by 3 bases, and 28 bases separated the two germline ends. The CDR3: CATEGGLVDPRNYNEQFF. CDR3 DNA sequence: TGTGCCACCGAGGGGGGACTCGTGGACCCAAGGAACTACAATGAGCAGTTCTTC. Supplemented by reference TRBV2 and TRBJ2-1, the full variable domain reads EPEVTQTPSHQVTQMGQEVILRCVPISNHLYFYWYRQILGQKVEFLVSFYNNEISEKSEIFDDQFSVERPDGSNFTLKIRSTKLEDSAMYFCATEGGLVDPRNYNEQFFGPGTRLTVL.

The chain couples TRBV6-1 to TRBJ1-5, with D possibly matching TRBD1 (5 bases). The V gene's germline CDR1 is MNHNS and CDR2 SASEGT. Trimming shortened V by 3 bases and J by 2 bases, and 11 bases separated the two germline ends. The CDR3 totals 15 residues. The CDR3 nucleotides read TGTGCCAGCAGTGATGGGGGGTCTGGCAATCAGCCCCAGCATTTT. Protein: CASSDGGSGNQPQHF.

The chain carries TRBV19 and TRBJ2-1, with 8 bases identical to TRBD2. This CDR3 spans 12 amino acids. Germline V CDR1 and CDR2: LNHDA, SQIVND (reference sequence). V lost 8 bases to trimming and J lost 8 bases; unmatched junction nucleotides: 5. DNA of the CDR3: TGTGCCAGTTCGGGACTAGAACATGAGCAGTTCTTC. Its translation: CASSGLEHEQFF. Variable domain in full (rest from reference TRBV19 and TRBJ2-1): DGGITQSPKYLFRKEGQNVTLSCEQNLNHDAMYWYRQDPGQGLRLIYYSQIVNDFQKGDIAEGYSVSREKKESFPLTVTSAQKNPTAFYLCASSGLEHEQFFGPGTRLTVL.

Only one count was recorded for this clonotype. V is TRBV6-5 and J is TRBJ2-3; D ambiguous. Germline lookup yields CDR1 MNHEY and CDR2 SVGAGI. The CDR3 totals 15 residues. V shed 0 bases and J shed 0 bases, with 7 bases lying between them. This chain's CDR3 is CASSYSIVSTDTQYF. The CDR3 DNA sequence: TGTGCCAGCAGTTACTCGATTGTTAGCACAGATACGCAGTATTTT.

This sequence joins TRBV5-1 and TRBJ2-3; 10 bases line up with TRBD2. The length of the CDR3 is 18 residues. V trimming: 4 bases; J trimming: 5 bases; junction bases outside the gene matches: 16. Germline CDR1 is SGHRS and CDR2 is YFSETQ. The CDR3 here is CASSESGVSSGRKDTQYF. CDR3 in DNA: TGCGCCAGCAGCGAGAGCGGTGTATCTAGCGGGAGAAAAGATACGCAGTATTTT.

Note on this clonotype: An end of the junction differs from the germline gene, which may be a read error. CDR3 loop: CAGSPLGTGNTEAFF. The CDR3 nucleotides read TGTGCCGGCAGCCCACTCGGGACAGGGAACACTGAAGCTTTCTTT. The chain recombines TRBV7-3 with TRBJ1-1, with 8 positions matching TRBD1. Germline V gives CDR1 SGHTA, CDR2 FQGTGA. The CDR3 consists of 15 residues. The entire variable domain, with the rest obtained from reference TRBV7-3 and TRBJ1-1, is as follows: GAGVSQTPSNKVTEKGKYVELRCDPISGHTALYWYRQSLGQGPEFLIYFQGTGAADDSGLPNDRFFAVRPEGSVSTLKIQRTERGDSAVYLCAGSPLGTGNTEAFFGQGTRLTVV.

V and J are TRBV29-1 and TRBJ2-1, with TRBD2 matching over 16 bases. The CDR3 sequence is 14 residues long. V dropped 3 bases and J dropped 14; count of bases not matched to a gene: 7. Germline V gene data show CDR1 as SQVTM and CDR2 as ANQGSEA. DNA for the CDR3: TGCAGCGTTGAGGGGACTAGCGGGAGGGCATTTGAGTTCTTC. Translation gives CSVEGTSGRAFEFF.

The chain employs TRBV15 and TRBJ1-1, with no clear D. Germline CDR1 reads LNHNV; CDR2 reads YYDKDF (reference sequence). This CDR3 contains 14 residues. V lost 5 bases and J 1 base, leaving 11 bases between the germline ends. CDR3 protein: CATSRSNGNTEAFF. The CDR3 DNA reads as TGTGCCACCAGCCGAAGCAATGGGAACACTGAAGCTTTCTTT.

The chain carries TRBV27 and TRBJ2-1; 9 positions agree with TRBD2. V lost 7 bases and J lost 4; bases outside the gene matches: 8. The CDR3 loop spans 15 amino acids. Germline CDR1 and CDR2: MNHEY and SMNVEV (reference sequence). The CDR3 loop reads CASKSPTSGYNEQFF. In DNA, the CDR3 is TGTGCCAGCAAATCCCCGACTAGCGGTTACAATGAGCAGTTCTTC.

The V gene is TRBV28, the J gene TRBJ1-1, with D unclear. Trimming stripped 7 bases from V and 1 base from J, with 10 bases between. The CDR3 is 13 residues long. From germline, CDR1 is MDHEN and CDR2 SYDVKM. CDR3 sequence: CASIYERNTEAFF. The CDR3, as DNA: TGTGCCAGCATCTACGAGAGGAACACTGAAGCTTTCTTT. The full variable domain, with the rest looked up from reference TRBV28 and TRBJ1-1, is DVKVTQSSRYLVKRTGEKVFLECVQDMDHENMFWYRQDPGLGLRLIYFSYDVKMKEKGDIPEGYSVSREKKERFSLILESASTNQTSMYLCASIYERNTEAFFGQGTRLTVV.

V gene TRBV7-9 combines with J gene TRBJ1-1; D perhaps matches TRBD1 (5 bases). CDR3 length: 13 residues. Germline V CDR1 and CDR2: SEHNR, FQNEAQ (reference sequence). V shed 6 bases and J shed 4 bases, with 12 bases lying between them. The CDR3 sequence is CASRLGPTTEAFF. The CDR3 DNA reads as TGTGCCAGCAGACTGGGACCCACCACTGAAGCTTTCTTT.

V and J are TRBV15 and TRBJ1-5; no definite D call. Trimming left V 0 bases short and J 3 bases short, with 12 bases between. Germline-derived CDR1 and CDR2 are LNHNV and YYDKDF (reference sequence). The CDR3 totals 16 residues. This CDR3 reads CATSREKTSFNQPQHF. CDR3 DNA sequence: TGTGCCACCAGCAGAGAGAAAACGAGCTTCAATCAGCCCCAGCATTTT.